The 15 T cell receptor beta chains in this list originate from one sample, sequenced in a study of blood T cells in healthy people across ages. Then a second PCR, running roughly 7 to 11 cycles, was carried out with a sample-barcoded 5' primer and a J-beta primer mix. TCRdb re-called the 5' RACE reads through MiXCR, storing one row per CDR3 protein. The sample holds over 500,000 distinct CDR3 sequences; around 52% are singletons and the top ten take approximately 12%. Input material: blood. The receptors stem from a woman of 80 years or more in good health.

This clonotype was observed a few times. The V and J genes are TRBV7-9 and TRBJ1-5, with D perhaps TRBD1 (6 bases). This CDR3 region has 17 residues. Germline V gene data show CDR1 as SEHNR and CDR2 as FQNEAQ (reference sequence). The V end was cut by 5 bases, the J end by 6 bases, with 23 bases between. CDR3 nucleotides: TGTGCCAGCAGCGGAGGGGCAGCTGTCGCAGGGGTTCAGCCCCAGCATTTT. Protein product: CASSGGAAVAGVQPQHF. Based on the CDR3 plus reference TRBV7-9 and TRBJ1-5, the full variable domain is DTGVSQNPRHKITKRGQNVTFRCDPISEHNRLYWYRQTLGQGPEFLTYFQNEAQLEKSRLLSDRFSAERPKGSFSTLEIQRTEQGDSAMYLCASSGGAAVAGVQPQHFGDGTRLSIL.

This rearrangement joins TRBV7-2 to TRBJ1-4; the D is unclear. Trimming stripped 1 base from V and 2 bases from J, with 8 bases between. CDR1 is SGHTA and CDR2 is FQGNSA in the germline V gene. The CDR3 is 15 amino acids. The CDR3 protein is CASSLGRGTNEKLFF. The CDR3 bases are TGTGCCAGCAGCTTAGGTCGTGGGACTAATGAAAAACTGTTTTTT.

This clonotype was detected ten times or more. The rearrangement joins TRBV6-6 to TRBJ1-5, with D possibly TRBD1 on 5 matching bases. V was shortened by 2 bases and J by 1 base, with 15 bases between the two germline ends. The CDR3 runs 17 residues. Germline V CDR1 and CDR2: MNHNY, SVGAGI (reference sequence). The CDR3 is CASSYQGRARSNQPQHF. CDR3 bases: TGTGCCAGCAGTTACCAGGGCAGGGCTCGGAGCAATCAGCCCCAGCATTTT.

The chain has TRBV20-1 and TRBJ2-3; D not resolved. The germline V and J ends were trimmed by 3 bases and 5 bases, with 15 bases remaining between them. Germline CDR1 is DFQATT and CDR2 is SNEGSKA (reference sequence). The CDR3 is 14 residues long. CDR3 protein: CSASAGLSGDTQYF. For the CDR3, the DNA is TGCAGTGCTAGCGCCGGCTTGAGTGGAGATACGCAGTATTTT.

The table lists this clonotype with a count of one. The J gene is TRBJ2-1, the V gene TRBV7-2; D might be TRBD1 (6 bases). The CDR3 is made up of 16 amino acids. V gave up 5 bases and J gave up 0 bases, with 14 bases separating them. Germline V gene data show CDR1 as SGHTA and CDR2 as FQGNSA. CDR3 DNA sequence: TGTGCCAGCAGCCCACCGGGACACCGCTCCTACAATGAGCAGTTCTTC. Protein sequence: CASSPPGHRSYNEQFF.

The rearrangement links TRBV29-1 to TRBJ2-2; a possible D gene is TRBD1 (7 bases). The V gene lost 3 bases and the J gene lost 7 bases, with 12 bases spanning the gap. The CDR3 covers 13 residues. Germline V gene lookup returns CDR1 SQVTM and CDR2 ANQGSEA. The CDR3 DNA follows: TGCAGCGTTGACGCGGGACAGCGCGGGGAGCTGTTTTTT. It codes for CSVDAGQRGELFF.

This clonotype was seen a few times. A much larger clone differs from this one at a single base, so this may be a read error. The rearrangement uses TRBV5-1 and TRBJ2-5; 9 bases are a match to TRBD2. CDR3 length equals 17 residues. Germline values: CDR1 SGHRS, CDR2 YFSETQ. Trimming took 0 bases from V and 11 from J; bases not matched to a gene: 17. The DNA for the CDR3 is TGCGCCAGCAGCTTGGCTCTTTTCCTAGCGGGATACAATGAGCAGTACTTC. Residues: CASSLALFLAGYNEQYF.

The chain combines TRBV6-6 with TRBJ1-4, with D possibly being TRBD1 (5 bases). The germline V and J ends were trimmed by 5 bases and 5 bases, with 15 bases remaining between them. The CDR3 totals 15 residues. CDR1 is MNHNY, CDR2 SVGAGI, per germline (reference sequence). CDR3 sequence (DNA): TGTGCCAGCAGTAACCGGACACCGAAAAATGAAAAACTGTTTTTT. This sequence encodes CASSNRTPKNEKLFF.

This clonotype has just a few counts. The chain carries TRBV5-1 and TRBJ2-5, with TRBD1 matching 7 bases. CDR1 and CDR2 from the germline V gene are SGHRS and YFSETQ. J lost 3 bases, V lost 1 base, and 3 bases had no gene match. This CDR3 has 14 residues. CDR3 residues: CASSLRTGKETQYF. The CDR3 DNA is TGCGCCAGCAGCTTGAGGACAGGAAAAGAGACCCAGTACTTC.

The genes are TRBV9 and TRBJ2-5; TRBD2 matches at 9 bases. This CDR3 spans 16 amino acids. The V gene end was trimmed by 0 bases and the J gene end by 11 bases; junction bases not matched to a gene: 14. Germline CDR1 is SGDLS and CDR2 is YYNGEE. The CDR3 loop is CASSVAPAGGHNEQYF. CDR3 in DNA: TGTGCCAGCAGCGTAGCTCCGGCGGGGGGGCACAATGAGCAGTACTTC.

The V and J genes are TRBV3-1 and TRBJ2-7; 8 bases map to TRBD2. The CDR3 has 17 residues. The germline CDR1 and CDR2 sequences are LGHDT and YNNKEL (reference sequence). V trimming: 1 base; J trimming: 4 bases; junction bases outside the gene matches: 12. The CDR3 bases are TGTGCCAGCAGCCAAGCCGGGACTAGTGCCATGGGGTACGAGCAGTACTTC. It translates to CASSQAGTSAMGYEQYF.

As regards this clonotype: Just one base apart from a much larger clone, this may be a read error. This chain connects TRBV6-6 to TRBJ1-6; 10 bases match TRBD1. The CDR3 is 14 residues long. Per germline, CDR1 MNHNY and CDR2 SVGAGI (reference sequence). The CDR3 sequence is CASSRQGARSPFHF. DNA for the CDR3: TGTGCCAGCAGTAGACAGGGGGCAAGGTCACCCTTCCACTTT.

This clonotype came up many times. This chain links TRBV2 with TRBJ2-1, with D possibly being TRBD2 (5 bases). The V gene's germline CDR1 is SNHLY and CDR2 FYNNEI. The V end was cut by 7 bases, the J end by 0 bases, with 10 bases between. CDR3 length equals 14 residues. DNA of the CDR3: TGTGCCAGCACTCGAGAGGGCTCCTACAATGAGCAGTTCTTC. This sequence encodes CASTREGSYNEQFF. Drawing the rest from reference TRBV2 and TRBJ2-1, the complete variable domain is EPEVTQTPSHQVTQMGQEVILRCVPISNHLYFYWYRQILGQKVEFLVSFYNNEISEKSEIFDDQFSVERPDGSNFTLKIRSTKLEDSAMYFCASTREGSYNEQFFGPGTRLTVL.

The chain has TRBV28 and TRBJ2-2; maybe TRBD2 (7 bases). The CDR3 length is 15 residues. Germline assignment: CDR1 MDHEN and CDR2 SYDVKM. V lost 10 bases, J lost 3 bases, and 18 bases lay in between. CDR3 residues: CATVPRGGDTGELFF. CDR3 in DNA: TGTGCCACCGTACCCAGGGGAGGGGACACCGGGGAGCTGTTTTTT.

Ten or more counts support this clonotype. This chain connects TRBV5-1 to TRBJ2-7, with 8 bases identical to TRBD2. The junction had 2 bases not matched to a gene; V was cut back by 1 base and J by 5 bases. In germline, CDR1 is SGHRS, CDR2 YFSETQ. The length of the CDR3 is 13 residues. The CDR3 reads CASSLLAGNEQYF. CDR3 in DNA: TGCGCCAGCAGCTTGTTAGCGGGGAACGAGCAGTACTTC. The full variable domain, its missing parts supplied by reference TRBV5-1 and TRBJ2-7, is KAGVTQTPRYLIKTRGQQVTLSCSPISGHRSVSWYQQTPGQGLQFLFEYFSETQRNKGNFPGRFSGRQFSNSRSEMNVSTLELGDSALYLCASSLLAGNEQYFGPGTRLTVT.